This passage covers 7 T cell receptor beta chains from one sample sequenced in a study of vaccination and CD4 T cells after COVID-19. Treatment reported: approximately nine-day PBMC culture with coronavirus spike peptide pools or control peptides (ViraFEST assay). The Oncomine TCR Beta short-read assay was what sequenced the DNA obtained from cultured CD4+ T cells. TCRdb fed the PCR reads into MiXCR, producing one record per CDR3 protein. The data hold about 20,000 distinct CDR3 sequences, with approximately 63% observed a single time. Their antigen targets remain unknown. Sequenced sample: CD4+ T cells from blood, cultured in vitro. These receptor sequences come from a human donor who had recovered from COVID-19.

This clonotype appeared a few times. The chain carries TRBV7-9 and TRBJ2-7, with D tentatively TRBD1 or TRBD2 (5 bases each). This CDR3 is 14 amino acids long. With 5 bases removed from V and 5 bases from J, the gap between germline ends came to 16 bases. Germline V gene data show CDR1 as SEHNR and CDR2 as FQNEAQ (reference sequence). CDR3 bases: TGTGCCAGCAGCGCATTGGGACGGCGAGACGAGCAGTACTTC. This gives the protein CASSALGRRDEQYF.

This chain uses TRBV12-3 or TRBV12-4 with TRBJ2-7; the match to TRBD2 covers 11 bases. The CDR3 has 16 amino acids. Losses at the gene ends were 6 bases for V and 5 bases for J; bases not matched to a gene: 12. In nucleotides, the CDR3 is TGTGCCAGCAGCTCCCCACTAGCGGGAGTCGACCACGAGCAGTACTTC. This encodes CASSSPLAGVDHEQYF.

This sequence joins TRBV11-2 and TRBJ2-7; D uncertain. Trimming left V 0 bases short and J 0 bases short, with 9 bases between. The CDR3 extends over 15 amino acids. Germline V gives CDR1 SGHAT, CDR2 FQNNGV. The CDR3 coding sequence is TGTGCCAGCAGCTTAGATTGGGTCCCCTCCTACGAGCAGTACTTC. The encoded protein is CASSLDWVPSYEQYF.

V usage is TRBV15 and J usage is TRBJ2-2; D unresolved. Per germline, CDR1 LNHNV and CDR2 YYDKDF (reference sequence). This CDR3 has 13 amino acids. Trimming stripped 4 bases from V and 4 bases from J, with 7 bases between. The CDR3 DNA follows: TGTGCCACCAGCACTGAGCTCACCGGGGAGCTGTTTTTT. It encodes CATSTELTGELFF.

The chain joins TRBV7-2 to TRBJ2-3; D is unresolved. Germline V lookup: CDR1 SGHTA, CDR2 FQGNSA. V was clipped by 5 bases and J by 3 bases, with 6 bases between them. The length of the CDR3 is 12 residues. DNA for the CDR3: TGTGCCAGCAGCACGTATACAGATACGCAGTATTTT. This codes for CASSTYTDTQYF.

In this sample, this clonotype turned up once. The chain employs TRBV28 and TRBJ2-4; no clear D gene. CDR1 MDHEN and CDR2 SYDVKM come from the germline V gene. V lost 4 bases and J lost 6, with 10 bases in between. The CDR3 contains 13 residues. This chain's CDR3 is CASSSPSLNIQYF. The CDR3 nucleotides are TGTGCCAGCAGTTCCCCCTCCCTAAACATTCAGTACTTC.

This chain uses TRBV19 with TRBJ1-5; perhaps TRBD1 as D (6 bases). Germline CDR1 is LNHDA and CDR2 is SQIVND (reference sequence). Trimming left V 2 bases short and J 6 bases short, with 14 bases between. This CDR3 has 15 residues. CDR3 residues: CASSIRQDGSQPQHF. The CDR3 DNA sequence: TGTGCCAGTAGTATACGACAGGATGGGAGTCAGCCCCAGCATTTT.